Sequencing of this TCR beta chain was carried out in a study of shared clonotypes between healthy human individuals. Findings and limits, study-wide: The generation probabilities recorded for non-shared clonotypes fell below those of clonotypes shared by all four donors.

An assay was performed, and its level was deep. Sequencing used immunoSEQ multiplex PCR; TCRdb keeps in-frame clones, though not all of them. There are roughly 530,000 clones in the sample; about 96% occur only once, and approximately 0.06% lies in the top ten. The V gene lost 6 bases and the J gene lost 6 bases, with 12 bases spanning the gap. This CDR3 comprises 13 residues. The germline gives CDR1 KGHSH, CDR2 LQKENI. As regards this clone: The antigen is unknown.

The rearrangement links TRBV18 to TRBJ2-1; D tentatively fits TRBD1 or TRBD2 (6 bases each). Sequencing used naive CD4+ T cells sorted from blood. The subset here: CD45RA+ positively selected. This clonotype was sampled from a woman aged 30 to 39 in good health. The CDR3 reads CASSPPGANEQFF. The CDR3 bases are TGTGCCAGCTCGCCCCCGGGGGCCAATGAGCAGTTCTTC.